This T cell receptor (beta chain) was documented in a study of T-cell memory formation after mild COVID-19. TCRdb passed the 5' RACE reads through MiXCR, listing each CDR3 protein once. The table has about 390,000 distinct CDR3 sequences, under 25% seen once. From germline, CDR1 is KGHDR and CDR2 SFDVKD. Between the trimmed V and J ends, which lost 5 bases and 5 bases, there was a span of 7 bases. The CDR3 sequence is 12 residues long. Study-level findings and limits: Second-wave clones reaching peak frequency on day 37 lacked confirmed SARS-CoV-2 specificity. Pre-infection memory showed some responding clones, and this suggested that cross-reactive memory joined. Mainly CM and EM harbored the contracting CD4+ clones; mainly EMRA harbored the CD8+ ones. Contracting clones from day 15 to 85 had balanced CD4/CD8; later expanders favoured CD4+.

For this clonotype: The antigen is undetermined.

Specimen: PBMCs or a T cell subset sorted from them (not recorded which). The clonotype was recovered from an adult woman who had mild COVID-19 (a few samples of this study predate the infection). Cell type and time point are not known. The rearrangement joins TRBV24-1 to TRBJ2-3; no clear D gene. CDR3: CATSGARDTQYF. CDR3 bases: TGTGCCACCAGTGGCGCACGAGATACGCAGTATTTT.